The rows below give T cell receptor beta chains drawn from one sample of a study of blood T cell repertoires in COVID-19. Only in-frame clones appear in the TCRdb table, and some are missing; sequencing was by immunoSEQ multiplex PCR. The table has 90,000 to 150,000 clones, just under 90% seen once. The sequencing input was peripheral blood. The receptors stem from a woman aged 45-65 years with acute or convalescent COVID-19. Both conserved end residues are part of each CDR3. A D gene is named only where the DNA matches it firmly. Not all rows give a size; the values are once, few, many and, for expanded clones, a class.

CDR3nt,CDR3aa,v_gene,d_gene,j_gene,abundance
TGTGCCATCAGTGTCGCCTTGAGGTACACAGATACGCAGTATTTT,CAISVALRYTDTQYF,TRBV10-3,.,TRBJ2-3,.
TGTGCCAGCAGTGAAAGGGACTACCGCGAGCAGTACTTC,CASSERDYREQYF,TRBV6-1,TRBD2,TRBJ2-7,few
TGCGCCAGCAGTGATGGCGGACAGCCCCAGCATTTT,CASSDGGQPQHF,TRBV5-1,.,TRBJ1-5,.
TGTGCCAGCTCACCACTAGAGACAGGGTTCGCCGGGGAGCTGTTTTTT,CASSPLETGFAGELFF,TRBV18,TRBD1,TRBJ2-2,.
TGTGCCAGCAGCACCGATGGTGGAGTTGGCTCTACGCAGTATTTT,CASSTDGGVGSTQYF,TRBV11-2,.,TRBJ2-3,.
TGTGCCAGCAGCTTACTCCAGGGGGACACTGAAGCTTTCTTT,CASSLLQGDTEAFF,TRBV7-9,TRBD1,TRBJ1-1,once
TGTGCCAGCAGCTCGACAGATACGCAGTATTTT,CASSSTDTQYF,TRBV5-6,.,TRBJ2-3,.
TGTGCCAGCAGTTACTCGATCGGGTCCAACGAGCAGTACTTC,CASSYSIGSNEQYF,TRBV6-2/TRBV6-3,.,TRBJ2-7,.
TGTGCCACCAGCGGGGAACAGGGTAAACTGTTTTTT,CATSGEQGKLFF,TRBV15,.,TRBJ1-4,few
TGTGCCATCATGGATAGCGGGGGCTATTACAATGAGCAGTTCTTC,CAIMDSGGYYNEQFF,TRBV10-3,TRBD2,TRBJ2-1,.
TGCGCCAGCAGCCCCAGCCAGGGAGGACAGACCCAGTACTTC,CASSPSQGGQTQYF,TRBV4-1,.,TRBJ2-5,.
TGCGCCAGCAGTTCTTCCCCGGACTCTTATGAAGCTTTCTTT,CASSSSPDSYEAFF,TRBV5-1,.,TRBJ1-1,.
TGTGCCAGCAGTTACGGACAGCTAAACACTGAAGCTTTCTTT,CASSYGQLNTEAFF,TRBV6-5,.,TRBJ1-1,once
TGCGCCAGCAGCCAAGTAATGACGGGAGGAAATTCACCCCTCCACTTT,CASSQVMTGGNSPLHF,TRBV4-1,.,TRBJ1-6,.
TGCGCCAGCAGCCAAGAAAGGGGGGGGGCCGATACGCAGTATTTT,CASSQERGGADTQYF,TRBV4-3,.,TRBJ2-3,.
TGTGCTAGTGGCTGGCCGCTCGAGCAGTACTTC,CASGWPLEQYF,TRBV12-5,.,TRBJ2-7,.
TGTGCCAGCAGCCAAGAATTGGGGGGTCCCACAGAGACCCAGTACTTC,CASSQELGGPTETQYF,TRBV4-2,.,TRBJ2-5,.
TGTGCCAGCAGCTTTTACGGCAGGGGGAACACTGAAGCTTTCTTT,CASSFYGRGNTEAFF,TRBV13,.,TRBJ1-1,.
TGTGCCAGCAGCTCGAGTGGCAGGGGCCTGAGGGAGACCCAGTACTTC,CASSSSGRGLRETQYF,TRBV11-3,.,TRBJ2-5,.
TGCGCCAGCAGTGAGATCTATGAGCAGTTCTTC,CASSEIYEQFF,TRBV10-2,.,TRBJ2-1,.
TGTGCCAGCAGTGGGGGGGAGGACAATCAGCCCCAGCATTTT,CASSGGEDNQPQHF,TRBV2,.,TRBJ1-5,.
TGTGCCAGCAGCGTAGAAGTGACAGAGCAAGAGACCCAGTACTTC,CASSVEVTEQETQYF,TRBV9,.,TRBJ2-5,.
TGTGCCAGCAGCCGGGACAGGGGACCGGATGGCTACACCTTC,CASSRDRGPDGYTF,TRBV7-2,TRBD1,TRBJ1-2,.
TGTGCCAGTAGTATCAGGGCCGTAAGCTCCTACGAGCAGTACTTC,CASSIRAVSSYEQYF,TRBV19,.,TRBJ2-7,.
TGTGCCAGCACCCCGGAAGCGGGTTGGAACACTGAAGCTTTCTTT,CASTPEAGWNTEAFF,TRBV5-5,.,TRBJ1-1,.
TGTGCCAGTAGTGGATCCAAAGCGGATACGCAGTATTTT,CASSGSKADTQYF,TRBV19,.,TRBJ2-3,.
TGTGCCAGCAGCCAAGTGTACGGGGGGGCAAACGAGCAGTACTTC,CASSQVYGGANEQYF,TRBV14,TRBD2,TRBJ2-7,.
TGTGCCAGTAGCCCAGGGGGCGCTGGAGAAAAACTGTTTTTT,CASSPGGAGEKLFF,TRBV19,TRBD1,TRBJ1-4,.
TGTGCCAGCAGCTTGGTGTCTGGCGGGCTTGGAGATACGCAGTATTTT,CASSLVSGGLGDTQYF,TRBV5-8,.,TRBJ2-3,.
TGTGCCATCAGGGGGGACAGGGGGCTTCGGCAAGAGACCCAGTACTTC,CAIRGDRGLRQETQYF,TRBV10-3,TRBD1,TRBJ2-5,.
TGTGCCAGCTCACCACCCGGACAGGGTCGTGAAAAACTGTTTTTT,CASSPPGQGREKLFF,TRBV18,TRBD1,TRBJ1-4,.
TGTGCCAGTAGTGCCCTGGCGGGGGGATACTACGAGCAGTACTTC,CASSALAGGYYEQYF,TRBV19,TRBD2,TRBJ2-7,.
TGTGCCAGCAGTGAACCCTCGTACACTGAAGCTTTCTTT,CASSEPSYTEAFF,TRBV6-1,.,TRBJ1-1,once
TGTGCCTGGAGTCCGGACAGCAATTACAATCAGCCCCAGCATTTT,CAWSPDSNYNQPQHF,TRBV30,.,TRBJ1-5,.
TGTGCCAGCTCTCTACGCCCGGCCCCTGAGGCTGAAGCTTTCTTT,CASSLRPAPEAEAFF,TRBV18,.,TRBJ1-1,many
TGTGCCAGCAGCGAAAATAGCGGGAGGTGGGCCGGGGAGCTGTTTTTT,CASSENSGRWAGELFF,TRBV6-1,TRBD2,TRBJ2-2,.
TGTGCCAGCAGCTTAGTGGGGGGAGCCTACGAGCAGTACTTC,CASSLVGGAYEQYF,TRBV7-9,.,TRBJ2-7,.
TGTGCCAGCAGCCCCTCCAGGGGCCCTTACACCGGGGAGCTGTTTTTT,CASSPSRGPYTGELFF,TRBV2,.,TRBJ2-2,.
TGTGCCAGCAGAAGACAGGGCTCCTACGAGCAGTACTTC,CASRRQGSYEQYF,TRBV27,TRBD1,TRBJ2-7,once
TGTGCCAGCAGCGTAGGGTTCAACTCGTACGAGCAGTACTTC,CASSVGFNSYEQYF,TRBV9,.,TRBJ2-7,.
TGTGCCAGCTCGCCAATAACCGGGACAGAGAACACCATATATTTT,CASSPITGTENTIYF,TRBV18,TRBD1,TRBJ1-3,.
TGTGCCAGCAGCTTGGAGGGACAGTGGGGACTAGCGGGAGCAACCGAGCAGTACTTC,CASSLEGQWGLAGATEQYF,TRBV5-6,TRBD2,TRBJ2-7,few
TGTGCCAGCGCTAGGGGCCCTGAAGCTTTCTTT,CASARGPEAFF,TRBV6-5,.,TRBJ1-1,.
TGTGCCAGCAGCTTTGGCTTTCAAAATACGCAGTATTTT,CASSFGFQNTQYF,TRBV7-9,.,TRBJ2-3,.
TGTGCCTGGAACAGGGCGGGGGGGCCAGAAGAGACCCAGTACTTC,CAWNRAGGPEETQYF,TRBV30,TRBD2,TRBJ2-5,.
TGCAGCGTTCTTCTAGCGGAAGAGACCCAGTACTTC,CSVLLAEETQYF,TRBV29-1,TRBD2,TRBJ2-5,.
TGTGCCTGGACCCCGACAGGAGCGAACACCGGGGAGCTGTTTTTT,CAWTPTGANTGELFF,TRBV30,.,TRBJ2-2,.
TGTGCCAGCAGTTACCCGGGGACAGGGGTTGAGCAGCCCCAGCATTTT,CASSYPGTGVEQPQHF,TRBV6-2/TRBV6-3,TRBD1,TRBJ1-5,.
TGTGCCAGCAGCGTAGATGTCAGTCAAAACACTGAAGCTTTCTTT,CASSVDVSQNTEAFF,TRBV9,.,TRBJ1-1,few
TGTGCCAGCAGCGCCCACGACAGGGGCACTGAAGCTTTCTTT,CASSAHDRGTEAFF,TRBV9,TRBD1,TRBJ1-1,.
TGTGCCAGCAGCTTAGGGGGACAGTCTACCTACGAGCAGTACTTC,CASSLGGQSTYEQYF,TRBV7-2,TRBD1,TRBJ2-7,.
TGTGCCACAGAGCGGAGCGGGAGCGACGAGCAGTACTTC,CATERSGSDEQYF,TRBV19,TRBD2,TRBJ2-7,once
TGTGCCAGCAGTGAGGGCGTAGCCAAAAACATTCAGTACTTC,CASSEGVAKNIQYF,TRBV6-1,.,TRBJ2-4,.
TGCGCCAGCAGCCCGGACAGGAACTATGGCTACACCTTC,CASSPDRNYGYTF,TRBV5-1,TRBD1,TRBJ1-2,.